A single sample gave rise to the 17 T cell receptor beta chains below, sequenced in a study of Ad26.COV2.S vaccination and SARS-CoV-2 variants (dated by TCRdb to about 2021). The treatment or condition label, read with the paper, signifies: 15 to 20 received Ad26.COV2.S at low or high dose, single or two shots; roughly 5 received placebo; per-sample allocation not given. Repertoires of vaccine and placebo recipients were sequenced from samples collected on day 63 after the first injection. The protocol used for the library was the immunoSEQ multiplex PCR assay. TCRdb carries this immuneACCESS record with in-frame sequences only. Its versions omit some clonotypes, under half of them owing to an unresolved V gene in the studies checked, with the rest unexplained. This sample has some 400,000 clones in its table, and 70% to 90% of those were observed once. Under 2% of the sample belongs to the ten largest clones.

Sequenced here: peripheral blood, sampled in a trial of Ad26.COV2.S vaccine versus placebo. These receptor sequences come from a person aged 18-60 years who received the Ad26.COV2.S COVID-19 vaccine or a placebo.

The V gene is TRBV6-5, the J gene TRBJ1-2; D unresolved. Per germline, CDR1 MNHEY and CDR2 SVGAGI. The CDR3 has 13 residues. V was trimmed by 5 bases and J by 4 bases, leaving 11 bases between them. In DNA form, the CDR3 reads TGTGCCAGCAGTAGGGCTGCCATCTATGGCTACACCTTC. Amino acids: CASSRAAIYGYTF.

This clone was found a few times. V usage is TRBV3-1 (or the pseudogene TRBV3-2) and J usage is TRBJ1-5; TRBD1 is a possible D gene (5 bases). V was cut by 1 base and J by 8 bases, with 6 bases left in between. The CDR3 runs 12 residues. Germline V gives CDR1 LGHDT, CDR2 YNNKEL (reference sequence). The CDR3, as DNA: TGTGCCAGCAGCCAAGGGGGGGAGCCCCAGCATTTT. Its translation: CASSQGGEPQHF.

The chain's CDR3 is CASSLGQGDAGELFF. CDR3 nucleotides: TGTGCCAGCAGTCTCGGACAGGGGGACGCCGGGGAGCTGTTTTTT. V gene TRBV28 combines with J gene TRBJ2-2; TRBD1 matches 10 bases. The V gene end was trimmed by 5 bases and the J gene end by 6 bases; junction bases not matched to a gene: 6. The CDR3 totals 15 residues. From germline, CDR1 is MDHEN and CDR2 SYDVKM.

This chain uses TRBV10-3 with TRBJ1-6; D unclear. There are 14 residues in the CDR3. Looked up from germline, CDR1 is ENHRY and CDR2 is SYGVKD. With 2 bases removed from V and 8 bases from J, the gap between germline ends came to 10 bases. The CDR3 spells CAISELPSDSPLHF. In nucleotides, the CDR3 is TGTGCCATCAGTGAGCTTCCGTCGGATTCACCCCTCCACTTT.

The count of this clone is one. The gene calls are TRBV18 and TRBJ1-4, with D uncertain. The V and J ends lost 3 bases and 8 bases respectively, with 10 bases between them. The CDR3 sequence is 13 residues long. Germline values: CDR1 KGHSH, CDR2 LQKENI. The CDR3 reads CASSPTGSEKLFF. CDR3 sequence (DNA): TGTGCCAGCTCACCGACGGGTAGCGAAAAACTGTTTTTT.

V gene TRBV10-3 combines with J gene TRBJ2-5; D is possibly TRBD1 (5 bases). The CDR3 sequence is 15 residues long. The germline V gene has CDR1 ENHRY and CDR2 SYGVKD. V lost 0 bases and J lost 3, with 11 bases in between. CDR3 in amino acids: CAISESRRQKETQYF. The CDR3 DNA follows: TGTGCCATCAGTGAGTCGAGGAGACAGAAAGAGACCCAGTACTTC.

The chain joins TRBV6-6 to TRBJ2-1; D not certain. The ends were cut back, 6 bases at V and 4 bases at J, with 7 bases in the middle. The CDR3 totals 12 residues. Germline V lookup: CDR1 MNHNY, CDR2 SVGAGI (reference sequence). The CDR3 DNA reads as TGTGCCAGCAGCTTGTCATACAATGAGCAGTTCTTC. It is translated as CASSLSYNEQFF.

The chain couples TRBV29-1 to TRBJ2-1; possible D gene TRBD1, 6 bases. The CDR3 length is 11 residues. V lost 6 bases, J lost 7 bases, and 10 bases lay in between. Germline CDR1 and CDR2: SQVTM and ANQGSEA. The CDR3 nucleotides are TGCAGCGTCTCAACAGGGAATGAGCAGTTCTTC. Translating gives CSVSTGNEQFF.

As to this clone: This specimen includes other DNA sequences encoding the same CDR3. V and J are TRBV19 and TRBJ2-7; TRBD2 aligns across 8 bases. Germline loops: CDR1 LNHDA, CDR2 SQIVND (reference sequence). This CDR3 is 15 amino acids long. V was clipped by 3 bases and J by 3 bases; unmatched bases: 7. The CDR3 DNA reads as TGTGCCAGTAGTATCTCCCTCGCGGGGGGCTACGAGCAGTACTTC. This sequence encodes CASSISLAGGYEQYF.

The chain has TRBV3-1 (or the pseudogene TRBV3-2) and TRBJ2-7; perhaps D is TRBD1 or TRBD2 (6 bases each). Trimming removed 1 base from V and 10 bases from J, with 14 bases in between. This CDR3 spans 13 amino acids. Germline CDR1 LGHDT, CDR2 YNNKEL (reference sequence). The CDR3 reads CASSQADGGVQYF. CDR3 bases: TGTGCCAGCAGCCAAGCGGACGGGGGCGTCCAGTACTTC.

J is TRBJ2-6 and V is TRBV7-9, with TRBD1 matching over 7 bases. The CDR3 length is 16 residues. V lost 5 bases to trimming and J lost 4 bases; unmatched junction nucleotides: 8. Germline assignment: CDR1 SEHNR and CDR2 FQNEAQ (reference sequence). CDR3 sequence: CASSPQGERGANVLTF. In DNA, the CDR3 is TGTGCCAGCAGCCCCCAGGGGGAGAGGGGGGCCAACGTCCTGACTTTC.

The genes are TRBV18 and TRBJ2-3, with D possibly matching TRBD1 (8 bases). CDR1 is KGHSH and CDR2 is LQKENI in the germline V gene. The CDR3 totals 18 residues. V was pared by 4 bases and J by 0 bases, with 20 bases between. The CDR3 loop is CASSRGGTGSRSTDTQYF. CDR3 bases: TGTGCCAGCTCACGGGGGGGGACAGGATCTCGAAGCACAGATACGCAGTATTTT.

The CDR3 bases are TGCAGCGTTGGCCCCCGGACAGGGGTAAATGAGCAGTTCTTC. Its translation: CSVGPRTGVNEQFF. This rearrangement joins TRBV29-1 to TRBJ2-1; 9 nucleotides match TRBD1. This CDR3 contains 14 residues. Germline values: CDR1 SQVTM, CDR2 ANQGSEA. V trimming: 4 bases; J trimming: 7 bases; junction bases outside the gene matches: 8.

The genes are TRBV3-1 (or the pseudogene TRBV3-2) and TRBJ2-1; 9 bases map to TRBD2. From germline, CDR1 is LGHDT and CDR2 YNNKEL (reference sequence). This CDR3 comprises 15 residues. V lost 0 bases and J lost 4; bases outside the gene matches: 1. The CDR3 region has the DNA TGTGCCAGCAGCCAAGAACTAGCGGGTTACAATGAGCAGTTCTTC. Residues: CASSQELAGYNEQFF.

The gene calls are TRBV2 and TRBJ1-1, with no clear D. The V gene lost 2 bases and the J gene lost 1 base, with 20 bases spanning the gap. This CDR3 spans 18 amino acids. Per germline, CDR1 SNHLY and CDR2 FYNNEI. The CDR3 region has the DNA TGTGCCAGCAGTGAACCGGGCGGAACTGGAATACCGAACACTGAAGCTTTCTTT. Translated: CASSEPGGTGIPNTEAFF.

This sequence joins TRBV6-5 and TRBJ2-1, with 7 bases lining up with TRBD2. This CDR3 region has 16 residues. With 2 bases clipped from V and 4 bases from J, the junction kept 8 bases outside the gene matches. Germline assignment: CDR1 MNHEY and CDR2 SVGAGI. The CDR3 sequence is CASSYTSGMGYNEQFF. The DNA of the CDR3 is TGTGCCAGCAGTTACACGAGCGGGATGGGTTACAATGAGCAGTTCTTC.

The CDR3 nucleotides read TGCGCCAGCAGCACCGGGACCCTGGGGAATGAGCAGTTCTTC. Amino acid sequence: CASSTGTLGNEQFF. This chain connects TRBV5-1 to TRBJ2-1; D tentatively reads TRBD1 or TRBD2 (5 bases each). Trimming stripped 4 bases from V and 7 bases from J, with 15 bases between. CDR3 length equals 14 residues. Germline-derived CDR1 and CDR2 are SGHRS and YFSETQ.